Sequencing of this TCR beta chain was carried out in a study of blood T cell repertoires in COVID-19. At the level of the study: T cells, B-cell-depleted T cells, or PBMCs supplied cDNA or gDNA.

This clone was detected once. Libraries were prepared by immunoSEQ multiplex PCR; TCRdb keeps only in-frame clonotypes and omits some of them. The data hold just over 150,000 clones, with 84% observed a single time. Germline V gene data show CDR1 as SGHRS and CDR2 as YFSETQ. V lost 1 base and J lost 9, with 13 bases in between. CDR3 length equals 13 residues. Sequencing was done on a sample of peripheral blood. The chain is built from TRBV5-1 and TRBJ1-1; D is uncertain. The TCR was taken from a woman aged 45-65 years with acute or convalescent COVID-19. CDR3 sequence reads: CASSLKQDSKAFF. CDR3 bases: TGCGCCAGCAGCTTGAAGCAGGACTCTAAAGCTTTCTTT.